Listed below are T cell receptor beta chains from one sample, sequenced in a study of T-cell reconstitution after alpha-beta-depleted transplantation in children. TCRdb processed the PCR reads anew with MiXCR; each CDR3 protein has one entry. The data hold some 3,900 distinct CDR3 sequences, with around 10% observed a single time. The input for sequencing was PBMCs, mostly from graft donor cells, taken 180 days after TCRalphabeta/CD19-depleted stem cell transplant. All receptors come from a male patient aged 2-15 years who had a stem cell transplant for acute lymphoblastic leukemia, so the T cells may come from the graft donor. CDR3s include the opening cysteine and the closing phenylalanine or tryptophan. A D gene is named only where the DNA matches it firmly. Some rows mark clone size as missing; the rest say once, few, many or name a class of expanded clone.

many	TRBV5-1	-	TRBJ2-2	TGCGCCAGCAGCCCTTTTGCAGGGAAGGGGACCGGGGAGCTGTTTTTT	CASSPFAGKGTGELFF
medium-sized	TRBV7-9	-	TRBJ2-1	TGTGCCAGCAGCTTAGCGAGCGGTAGGAAGTTCTTC	CASSLASGRKFF
many	TRBV5-1	TRBD2	TRBJ2-5	TGCGCCAGCAGAATGGACCCTAGCGGCCAAGAGACCCAGTACTTC	CASRMDPSGQETQYF
-	TRBV30	-	TRBJ1-5	TGTGCCTGGAGTTCACCTAGTGGCTATCAGCCCCAGCATTTT	CAWSSPSGYQPQHF
many	TRBV4-1	TRBD2	TRBJ2-1	TGCGCCAGCAGCCCTCGACTAGCGGGAGCCTACAATGAGCAGTTCTTC	CASSPRLAGAYNEQFF
many	TRBV7-9	-	TRBJ1-5	TGTGCCAGCAGCTCGGGGTTGGGGGGGCACCAGCCCCAGCATTTT	CASSSGLGGHQPQHF
medium-sized	TRBV5-1	TRBD1	TRBJ2-7	TGCGCCAGCAGCTCGACCCGGGACAGACCCTACGAGCAGTACTTC	CASSSTRDRPYEQYF
many	TRBV5-1	TRBD1	TRBJ1-4	TGCGCCAGCAGCCCAAACGACAGGGATAATGAAAAACTGTTTTTT	CASSPNDRDNEKLFF
many	TRBV7-6	TRBD2	TRBJ2-1	TGTGCCAGCAGCTTATCCCCCACTAGCGGGAGTTACAATGAGCAGTTCTTC	CASSLSPTSGSYNEQFF
many	TRBV28	TRBD1	TRBJ1-1	TGTGCCAGCAGTTTATTTTACGCAGGAGCCCTCGGACAGGCAGCTGAAGCTTTCTTT	CASSLFYAGALGQAAEAFF
medium-sized	TRBV7-9	TRBD2	TRBJ2-1	TGTGCCAGCAGGACGGGAGGTTCCTACAATGAGCAGTTCTTC	CASRTGGSYNEQFF
-	TRBV29-1	-	TRBJ1-1	TGCAGCGCATCCACTCCCCGGGCTATGAACACTGAAGCTTTCTTT	CSASTPRAMNTEAFF
many	TRBV6-5	TRBD1	TRBJ1-1	TGTGCCAGCAGTTACGAATCCCCCGGCAGGGGGCAGGACACTGAAGCTTTCTTT	CASSYESPGRGQDTEAFF
-	TRBV20-1	-	TRBJ1-3	TGCAGTGGCCAGGCTCGGGACTCCTCTGGAAACACCATATATTTT	CSGQARDSSGNTIYF
many	TRBV7-9	-	TRBJ2-6	TGTGCCAGCAGAGGCCGGGACCGGGAGTATGGGGCCAACGTCCTGACTTTC	CASRGRDREYGANVLTF
many	TRBV5-5	-	TRBJ2-7	TGTGCCAGCAGCTTGAATCGTGGGGACGAGCAGTACTTC	CASSLNRGDEQYF
many	TRBV28	-	TRBJ2-7	TGTGCCAGCAGACCTTACGAGCAGTACTTC	CASRPYEQYF
medium-sized	TRBV29-1	TRBD1	TRBJ2-4	TGCAGCGTTGATGAACAGGGGGGAAACATTCAGTACTTC	CSVDEQGGNIQYF
-	TRBV6-1	TRBD2	TRBJ2-7	TGTGCCAGCATCTCCCGGGGGGGAGAGAACGAGCAGTACTTC	CASISRGGENEQYF
many	TRBV18	-	TRBJ2-5	TGTGCCAGCTCATCAGGAGAAGAGACCCAGTACTTC	CASSSGEETQYF
many	TRBV11-2	-	TRBJ2-7	TGTGCCAGCAGCTCCACTGCGGGTCCCTACGAGCAGTACTTC	CASSSTAGPYEQYF
medium-sized	TRBV6-2/TRBV6-3	TRBD2	TRBJ2-7	TGTGCCAGCAGTAAGACTAGCGGGAGCTCCTACGAGCAGTACTTC	CASSKTSGSSYEQYF
many	TRBV5-4	-	TRBJ2-3	TGTGCCAGCAGCCCAGACACTGTCGGGAATACGCAGTATTTT	CASSPDTVGNTQYF
many	TRBV5-5	-	TRBJ2-6	TGTGCCAGCAGCTTGGGGCGGACAACTGGGGCCAACGTCCTGACTTTC	CASSLGRTTGANVLTF
medium-sized	TRBV5-6	TRBD1	TRBJ1-1	TGTGCCAGCAGCTTGGCGGGGGACAGGTTCCAAGCTTTCTTT	CASSLAGDRFQAFF
medium-sized	TRBV7-9	TRBD2	TRBJ2-7	TGTGCCAGCAGCTTGGGGGGGATCGAGCAGTACTTC	CASSLGGIEQYF
medium-sized	TRBV5-1	TRBD2	TRBJ2-1	TGCGCCAGCAGCGCAGGGACTAGCGGCAATGAGCAGTTCTTC	CASSAGTSGNEQFF
-	TRBV5-4	TRBD1	TRBJ2-2	TGTGCCATCAGACCAGGGGGCCCCGCCTGGGAGCTGTTTTTT	CAIRPGGPAWELFF
many	TRBV20-1	-	TRBJ2-5	TGCAGTGCTAGCCCGGGTAGTGAAGAGACCCAGTACTTC	CSASPGSEETQYF
many	TRBV9	TRBD2	TRBJ2-2	TGTGCCAGCAGCGCCCCCTCTAGCGGGAGGGCCAAAGGGGAGCTGTTTTTT	CASSAPSSGRAKGELFF
-	TRBV15	-	TRBJ2-1	TGTGCCACCAGCAGTGGACAGACACAGGATGAGCAGTTCTTC	CATSSGQTQDEQFF
many	TRBV7-6	TRBD2	TRBJ2-2	TGTGCCAGCAGCAGCATCTTAAGCGGGAGCGACACCGGGGAGCTGTTTTTT	CASSSILSGSDTGELFF
many	TRBV7-2	-	TRBJ2-3	TGTGCCAGCAGCTCTGGAACAGCCGACCCGCAGTATTTT	CASSSGTADPQYF
many	TRBV10-3	-	TRBJ1-5	TGTGCCATCAGAGAGTGGAGCAATCAGCCCCAGCATTTT	CAIREWSNQPQHF
many	TRBV7-9	TRBD2	TRBJ2-3	TGTGCCAGCAGCACCGACAGGACTAGCGGGACAGATACGCAGTATTTT	CASSTDRTSGTDTQYF
many	TRBV11-3	-	TRBJ2-6	TGTGCCAGCAGCTTAGATTCTGGGACTGGGGCCAACGTCCTGACTTTC	CASSLDSGTGANVLTF
many	TRBV4-2	-	TRBJ2-7	TGTGCCAGCAAAACGAATTTGCTAGCGAGGTACGAGCAGTACTTC	CASKTNLLARYEQYF
many	TRBV11-2	TRBD2	TRBJ2-1	TGTGCCAGCAGCTTAGATTGGAGACTAGCGGGGGCGAGCTCCTACAATGAGCAGTTCTTC	CASSLDWRLAGASSYNEQFF
many	TRBV6-5	-	TRBJ1-2	TGTGCCAGCAGTTACCGGGGGCCCCCAATCTATGGCTACACCTTC	CASSYRGPPIYGYTF
many	TRBV4-2	-	TRBJ2-3	TGTGCCAGCAGCGCCCGCCCGCGGATGAGCACAGATACGCAGTATTTT	CASSARPRMSTDTQYF
many	TRBV6-1	-	TRBJ2-5	TGTGCCAGCAGTGTAGTACGCGTGGCCATAGATAACCAAGAGACCCAGTACTTC	CASSVVRVAIDNQETQYF
-	TRBV7-2	-	TRBJ2-1	TGTGCCAGCAGCTTAACGAGCTTATGGAGGGTCCAATACAATGAGCAGTTCTTC	CASSLTSLWRVQYNEQFF
many	TRBV3-1	-	TRBJ2-1	TGTGCCAGCAGCCAAGCTTCCATCCGGCGCCGGTTCTTC	CASSQASIRRRFF
medium-sized	TRBV7-9	-	TRBJ2-3	TGTGCCAGCAGCTTATCCCTCGGCGGTCGGGGGGATACGCAGTATTTT	CASSLSLGGRGDTQYF
many	TRBV6-6	-	TRBJ2-5	TGTGCCAGCAGTTACTCTCCGGAGACCCAGTACTTC	CASSYSPETQYF
many	TRBV20-1	-	TRBJ2-4	TGCAGTGCTAGACTCGGGGGTGGGGCCAAAAACATTCAGTACTTC	CSARLGGGAKNIQYF
many	TRBV19	-	TRBJ2-5	TGTGCCAGTAGTATAGGTCAAGAGACCCAGTACTTC	CASSIGQETQYF
medium-sized	TRBV9	-	TRBJ2-2	TGTGCCAGCAGCGCCGGTAGGACCGGGGAGCTGTTTTTT	CASSAGRTGELFF
many	TRBV19	-	TRBJ1-1	TGTGCCAGTACCAGCGGATTTTACGCTGGCTACACTGAAGCTTTCTTT	CASTSGFYAGYTEAFF
medium-sized	TRBV25-1	TRBD1	TRBJ1-1	TGTGCCAGCTACAACAGGGGTGACACTGAAGCTTTCTTT	CASYNRGDTEAFF
many	TRBV25-1	TRBD1	TRBJ2-7	TGTGCCAGCAGTGAAACAGGGGAGAACTACGAGCAGTACTTC	CASSETGENYEQYF
many	TRBV7-2	TRBD1	TRBJ1-5	TGTGCCAGCAGCACCAGGGGGCGGGGGTGGAATCAGCCCCAGCATTTT	CASSTRGRGWNQPQHF
many	TRBV6-5	TRBD1	TRBJ1-1	TGTGCCAGCAGCATCCAGAGGGGGCAAAACACTGAAGCTTTCTTT	CASSIQRGQNTEAFF
many	TRBV28	TRBD1	TRBJ1-2	TGTGCCAGCAGTTCCGGGACAGGCCTCTATGGCTACACCTTC	CASSSGTGLYGYTF